One sample yielded the 21 T cell receptor beta chains listed below, sequenced in a study of shared clonotypes between healthy human individuals. Repertoires were generated with immunoSEQ multiplex PCR, while TCRdb's copy carries only in-frame clones and drops some. The table includes about 1.5 million clones, 95% to 99% detected once. Sequenced sample: naive CD4+ T cells sorted from blood. This sample's subset: CD45RA+ positively selected. The receptors originated from a young man in good health.

J is TRBJ2-7 and V is TRBV6-1; D ambiguous. Germline V gives CDR1 MNHNS, CDR2 SASEGT. Trimming removed 3 bases at V and 5 bases at J, with 11 bases between. CDR3 size: 13 residues. CDR3: CASSEAYYHEQYF. CDR3 nucleotides: TGTGCCAGCAGTGAGGCATATTACCACGAGCAGTACTTC.

CDR3 DNA: TGTGCCAGCAAGGGCAGGGAGCTATTAGGAGGAAACACCATATATTTT. Encoded protein: CASKGRELLGGNTIYF. The rearrangement links TRBV5-6 to TRBJ1-3, with D tentatively TRBD1 (5 bases). CDR1 and CDR2 (germline): SGHDT, YYEEEE. This CDR3 has 16 amino acids. Trimming shortened V by 6 bases and J by 4 bases, and 20 bases separated the two germline ends. The whole variable domain, filled in from reference TRBV5-6 and TRBJ1-3, reads DAGVTQSPTHLIKTRGQQVTLRCSPKSGHDTVSWYQQALGQGPQFIFQYYEEEERQRGNFPDRFSGHQFPNYSSELNVNALLLGDSALYLCASKGRELLGGNTIYFGEGSWLTVV.

Written as DNA, the CDR3 is TGTGCCATCGAAACAGGGAAAAGCACAGATACGCAGTATTTT. This sequence encodes CAIETGKSTDTQYF. The chain employs TRBV28 and TRBJ2-3; TRBD1 might be the D (6 bases). V was shortened by 10 bases and J by 0 bases, with 14 bases between the two germline ends. CDR1 and CDR2 (germline): MDHEN, SYDVKM. This CDR3 comprises 14 residues.

V usage is TRBV2 and J usage is TRBJ2-1; the match to TRBD2 covers 11 bases. V was clipped by 4 bases and J by 0 bases; unmatched bases: 2. This CDR3 region has 16 residues. CDR1 is SNHLY, CDR2 FYNNEI, per germline. CDR3 amino acids: CASSGLAGGSYNEQFF. The CDR3 DNA follows: TGTGCCAGCAGTGGCCTAGCGGGGGGCTCCTACAATGAGCAGTTCTTC.

Regarding this clone: The same CDR3 can be traced to other DNA sequences in this sample. This chain connects TRBV29-1 to TRBJ2-5; D perhaps matches TRBD1 (6 bases). The ends were cut back, 4 bases at V and 2 bases at J, with 8 bases in the middle. CDR1 is SQVTM and CDR2 is ANQGSEA in the germline V gene. This CDR3 is 12 amino acids long. CDR3 nucleotides: TGCAGCGTTGTGACAGGTCAAGAGACCCAGTACTTC. Translated, it gives CSVVTGQETQYF.

The genes are TRBV9 and TRBJ2-1; no reliable D call. V lost 3 bases and J lost 5, with 9 bases in between. There are 13 residues in the CDR3. The germline V gene encodes CDR1 SGDLS and CDR2 YYNGEE. The CDR3 loop is CASSEGLDNEQFF. The CDR3 DNA is TGTGCCAGCAGCGAGGGTTTAGACAATGAGCAGTTCTTC.

V is TRBV28 and J is TRBJ2-5; D gene ambiguous. The germline V gene has CDR1 MDHEN and CDR2 SYDVKM. The CDR3 extends over 16 amino acids. Trimming took 1 base from V and 0 from J, leaving 12 bases between them. The DNA for the CDR3 is TGTGCCAGCAGTTTATTATTACGGCAGAACCAAGAGACCCAGTACTTC. Amino acids: CASSLLLRQNQETQYF.

This chain uses TRBV9 with TRBJ2-3; 11 nucleotides agree with TRBD2. The junction had 9 bases not matched to a gene; V was cut back by 3 bases and J by 3 bases. The V gene's germline CDR1 is SGDLS and CDR2 YYNGEE. The CDR3 has 17 amino acids. The CDR3 coding sequence is TGTGCCAGCAGCGGCAAGGGACTAGCGGTCGTGACAGATACGCAGTATTTT. Protein sequence: CASSGKGLAVVTDTQYF.

DNA for the CDR3: TGTGCCAGCAGCGTACTACCCGCTGTAAGCTCCTACAATGAGCAGTTCTTC. Translated: CASSVLPAVSSYNEQFF. This sequence joins TRBV9 and TRBJ2-1, with D uncertain. V gave up 1 base and J gave up 0 bases, with 14 bases separating them. The CDR3 is 17 amino acids. Per the germline V gene, CDR1 is SGDLS and CDR2 is YYNGEE.

This rearrangement joins TRBV7-6 to TRBJ2-1; 10 bases line up with TRBD1. The CDR3 has 16 residues. Germline trimming cut 1 base from V and 7 bases from J; bases unmatched to any gene: 7. Germline V gene lookup returns CDR1 SGHVS and CDR2 FNYEAQ. This CDR3 is CASSLVSGTGANEQFF. As DNA, the CDR3 is TGTGCCAGCAGCTTAGTCTCCGGGACAGGGGCTAATGAGCAGTTCTTC.

This sequence joins TRBV30 and TRBJ2-3; D gene ambiguous. This CDR3 has 12 residues. Trimming removed 8 bases at V and 3 bases at J, with 12 bases between. Germline CDR1 and CDR2: GTSNPN and SVGIG (reference sequence). CDR3 protein: CARQLGTDTQYF. The DNA for the CDR3 is TGTGCCCGCCAGTTAGGGACAGATACGCAGTATTTT.

This chain connects TRBV6-1 to TRBJ2-2; 12 nucleotides agree with TRBD2. V was pared by 1 base and J by 2 bases, with 8 bases of the junction left unmatched. The CDR3 is made up of 19 amino acids. Germline V lookup: CDR1 MNHNS, CDR2 SASEGT. DNA for the CDR3: TGTGCCAGCAGTGAAGGAGGGGCTAGCGGGAGGGCTAACACCGGGGAGCTGTTTTTT. Translation: CASSEGGASGRANTGELFF.

The chain employs TRBV7-9 and TRBJ2-3, with a tentative D call TRBD2 (5 bases). The CDR3 totals 14 residues. The V end was cut by 5 bases, the J end by 4 bases, with 13 bases between. CDR1 SEHNR and CDR2 FQNEAQ come from the germline V gene (reference sequence). This CDR3 is CASSLDYLPDTQYF. The CDR3 DNA sequence: TGTGCCAGCAGCCTTGACTACCTCCCAGATACGCAGTATTTT.

This chain links TRBV6-6 with TRBJ2-1; 9 bases line up with TRBD1. CDR1 and CDR2 (germline): MNHNY, SVGAGI (reference sequence). The CDR3 is made up of 15 amino acids. Trimming removed 5 bases from V and 5 bases from J; junction bases left unmatched: 7. The CDR3 reads CASSHTGTGNNEQFF. Written as DNA, the CDR3 is TGTGCCAGCAGTCATACCGGGACAGGGAACAATGAGCAGTTCTTC.

This chain joins TRBV5-1 and TRBJ2-5; possibly TRBD2 for D (6 bases). Trimming shortened V by 1 base and J by 5 bases, and 15 bases separated the two germline ends. The CDR3 spans 15 residues. Germline values: CDR1 SGHRS, CDR2 YFSETQ. The CDR3 loop reads CASSLFTGVEETQYF. The CDR3 DNA reads as TGCGCCAGCAGCTTGTTTACGGGAGTAGAGGAGACCCAGTACTTC.

The chain couples TRBV6-1 to TRBJ1-4; D is possibly TRBD1 (5 bases). There are 15 residues in the CDR3. Germline V CDR1 and CDR2: MNHNS, SASEGT. Between the trimmed V and J ends, which lost 4 bases and 7 bases, there was a span of 16 bases. The CDR3 DNA sequence: TGTGCCAGCAGTGTCGACAGAGGATCTGGTGAAAAACTGTTTTTT. This codes for CASSVDRGSGEKLFF.

The chain couples TRBV6-1 to TRBJ2-7, with D perhaps TRBD2 (6 bases). The germline gives CDR1 MNHNS, CDR2 SASEGT. The CDR3 consists of 14 residues. V lost 4 bases and J 3 bases, leaving 13 bases between the germline ends. The CDR3 protein is CASSVWAEGYEQYF. For the CDR3, the DNA is TGTGCCAGCAGTGTTTGGGCGGAGGGCTACGAGCAGTACTTC.

This chain uses TRBV5-1 with TRBJ2-1; the D call may be TRBD1 or TRBD2 (5 bases each). Trimming left V 2 bases short and J 9 bases short, with 15 bases between. This CDR3 has 14 amino acids. From germline, CDR1 is SGHRS and CDR2 YFSETQ. The CDR3, as DNA: TGCGCCAGCAGCTTCCGGGACCCTGTGGGTGAGCAGTTCTTC. Protein product: CASSFRDPVGEQFF.

Remarks on this clone: At one end, the junction sequence differs from germline, possibly due to a read error. V is TRBV19 and J is TRBJ2-5, with D perhaps assigned TRBD1 or TRBD2 (6 bases each). CDR1 is LNHDA, CDR2 SQIVND, per germline (reference sequence). This CDR3 is built from 13 residues. This CDR3 is CASSRGVSETQYF. The CDR3 DNA reads TGTGCCAGCAGTAGGGGGGTGTCGGAGACCCAGTACTTC.

This clone was seen a single time. This chain joins TRBV7-9 and TRBJ1-2; TRBD1 agrees at 7 bases. This CDR3 is built from 14 residues. Per the germline V gene, CDR1 is SEHNR and CDR2 is FQNEAQ (reference sequence). The trim removed 4 bases at V and 7 bases at J, leaving 9 bases unmatched. This CDR3 reads CASSSQVGGAGYTF. In DNA, the CDR3 is TGTGCCAGCAGCTCCCAGGTAGGGGGCGCTGGCTACACCTTC.

The chain recombines TRBV10-2 with TRBJ2-1; D perhaps matches TRBD1 (6 bases). The CDR3 is 15 amino acids. V dropped 11 bases and J dropped 6 bases, with 23 bases sitting between them. Germline CDR1 reads WSHSY; CDR2 reads SAAADI. The CDR3 DNA is TGCGCCGCCCCCCGAGACAGGATCTCCCTCAATGAGCAGTTCTTC. Encoded protein: CAAPRDRISLNEQFF.